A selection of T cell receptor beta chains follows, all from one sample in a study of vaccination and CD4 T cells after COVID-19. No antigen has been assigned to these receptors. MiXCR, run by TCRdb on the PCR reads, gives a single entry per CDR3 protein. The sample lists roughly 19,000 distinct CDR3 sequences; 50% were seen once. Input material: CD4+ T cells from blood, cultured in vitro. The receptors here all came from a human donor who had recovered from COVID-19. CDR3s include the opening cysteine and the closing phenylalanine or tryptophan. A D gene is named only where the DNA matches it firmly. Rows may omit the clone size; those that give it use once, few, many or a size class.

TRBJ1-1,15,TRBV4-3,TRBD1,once,TGCGCCAGCAGCCATTCGACAGGGAAGAACACTGAAGCTTTCTTT,CASSHSTGKNTEAFF
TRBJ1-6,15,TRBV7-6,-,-,TGTGCCAGCAGGTCTCAGAGCTCCTATAATTCACCCCTCCACTTT,CASRSQSSYNSPLHF
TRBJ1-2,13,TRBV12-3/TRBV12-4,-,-,TGTGCCAGCAGTTGGGGGGGTACCCATGGCTACACCTTC,CASSWGGTHGYTF
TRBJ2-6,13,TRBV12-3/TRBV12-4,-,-,TGTGCCAGCAGTTTTCCCGGGGCCAACGTCCTGACTTTC,CASSFPGANVLTF
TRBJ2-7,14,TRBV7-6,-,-,TGTGCCAGCAGCCCCGACAGGTTCACCTACGAGCAGTACTTC,CASSPDRFTYEQYF
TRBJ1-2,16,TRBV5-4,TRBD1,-,TGTGCCAGCAGCTCGGGACAGGGAGCCCCGCGGGATGGCTACACCTTC,CASSSGQGAPRDGYTF
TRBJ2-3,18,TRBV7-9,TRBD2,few,TGTGCCAGCAGCTCGTCTTACTCTGGGACTAGCAGCACAGATACGCAGTATTTT,CASSSSYSGTSSTDTQYF
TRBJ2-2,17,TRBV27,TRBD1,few,TGTGCCAGCAGTTTATCTCACAGGGGGACAAGCACCGGGGAGCTGTTTTTT,CASSLSHRGTSTGELFF
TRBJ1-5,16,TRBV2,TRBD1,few,TGTGCCAGCAGTGACGGGACAGGCGGAGGCAATCAGCCCCAGCATTTT,CASSDGTGGGNQPQHF
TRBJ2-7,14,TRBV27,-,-,TGTGCCAGCAGTGACCTCGGGAGCTCCTACGAGCAGTACTTC,CASSDLGSSYEQYF
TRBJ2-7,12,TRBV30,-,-,TGTGCCTGGAGTGTACGAGTGACAGAGCAGTACTTC,CAWSVRVTEQYF
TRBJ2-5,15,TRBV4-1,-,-,TGCGCCAGCAGCCAACTAGCACTGTACCAAGAGACCCAGTACTTC,CASSQLALYQETQYF
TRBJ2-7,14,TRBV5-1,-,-,TGCGCCAGCAGCTTGGCCTTCACCTCCTACGAGCAGTACTTC,CASSLAFTSYEQYF
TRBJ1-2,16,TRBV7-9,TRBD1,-,TGTGCCAGCAGCCAGGGGGCAGGGGCCCTAGTCTATGGCTACACCTTC,CASSQGAGALVYGYTF
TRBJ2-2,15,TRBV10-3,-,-,TGTGCCACCCAGACGACTCCCACCTCCACCGGGGAGCTGTTTTTT,CATQTTPTSTGELFF
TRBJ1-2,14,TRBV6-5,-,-,TGTGCCAGCAGTTCCCTCCCGGGGCGGGGTGGCTACACCTTC,CASSSLPGRGGYTF
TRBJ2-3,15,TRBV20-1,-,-,TGCAGTGCTAGACTCCGGGAGACTAGCACAGATACGCAGTATTTT,CSARLRETSTDTQYF
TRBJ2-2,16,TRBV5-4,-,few,TGTGCCAGCAGCCCGGGACGGGGACCGAACACCGGGGAGCTGTTTTTT,CASSPGRGPNTGELFF
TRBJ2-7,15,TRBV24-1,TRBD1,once,TGTGCCACCAGTGATACCGGGACAGGGCAAATGGAGCAGTACTTC,CATSDTGTGQMEQYF
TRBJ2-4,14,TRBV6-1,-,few,TGTGCCAGCAGTGAACTGACGTCCAAAAACATTCAGTACTTC,CASSELTSKNIQYF
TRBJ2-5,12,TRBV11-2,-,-,TGTGCCAGCAGCGCTCGGATTGCGGCCCAGTACTTC,CASSARIAAQYF
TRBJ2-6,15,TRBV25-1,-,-,TGTGCCAGCAGTGAAATAGGCTCTGGGGCCAACGTCCTGACTTTC,CASSEIGSGANVLTF
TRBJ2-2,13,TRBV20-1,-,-,TGCAGTGCTACTCAACGCGGAGGCGGGGAGCTGTTTTTT,CSATQRGGGELFF
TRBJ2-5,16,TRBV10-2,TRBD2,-,TGCGCCAGCAGAGTATCGCTAGCGGGAGTGGATGAGACCCAGTACTTC,CASRVSLAGVDETQYF
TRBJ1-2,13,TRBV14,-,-,TGTGCCAGCAGCCCGAGCATGGACTATGGCTACACCTTC,CASSPSMDYGYTF
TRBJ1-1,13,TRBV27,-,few,TGTGCCAGCAGTTCCCGAATGAACACTGAAGCTTTCTTT,CASSSRMNTEAFF
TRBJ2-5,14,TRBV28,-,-,TGTGCCAGCAGTGATATACGGTACCAAGAGACCCAGTACTTC,CASSDIRYQETQYF